These 5 T cell receptor beta chains share one sample of origin, sequenced in a study of blood T cell repertoires in COVID-19 (dated by TCRdb to about 2020). Receptor amplification or capture employed the immunoSEQ multiplex PCR assay. As stored in TCRdb, this immuneACCESS dataset retains in-frame rearrangements with V and J assigned. A fraction of the clones does not appear; measured against another copy, unresolved V genes explain less than half of the discrepancy, and the remainder lacks a known reason. Present in this sample are 200,000 or so clones, roughly 81% of which were seen just once. Of the sample, less than 15% is held by the ten largest clones. The sample comprised peripheral blood. These receptors originate from a woman at least 80 years old with COVID-19, enrolled during active disease.

The chain links TRBV5-4 to TRBJ1-1; D possibly corresponds to TRBD1 (6 bases). This CDR3 has 14 amino acids. CDR1 and CDR2 (germline): SGHNT, YYREEE (reference sequence). Trimming took 4 bases from V and 1 from J, leaving 11 bases between them. The CDR3 region has the DNA TGTGCCAGCAGCAGCGGACAGCGGAACACTGAAGCTTTCTTT. Translation: CASSSGQRNTEAFF.

Only one count was recorded for this clone. The CDR3 bases are TGTGCCATCAGTGATCTAGCGGGGGCAAACATTCAGTACTTC. This sequence encodes CAISDLAGANIQYF. This sequence joins TRBV10-3 and TRBJ2-4; the match to TRBD2 covers 10 bases. This CDR3 spans 14 amino acids. Unmatched junction bases numbered 2, after V lost 3 bases and J lost 6 bases. The germline CDR1 and CDR2 sequences are ENHRY and SYGVKD.

The J gene is TRBJ2-1, the V gene TRBV7-2, with 8 bases aligning to TRBD1. The germline V gene encodes CDR1 SGHTA and CDR2 FQGNSA. Germline trimming cut 5 bases from V and 3 bases from J; bases unmatched to any gene: 3. The CDR3 has 14 residues. This chain's CDR3 is CASSPGQGYNEQFF. The DNA of the CDR3 is TGTGCCAGCAGCCCCGGACAGGGCTACAATGAGCAGTTCTTC.

The chain couples TRBV25-1 to TRBJ2-5; D gene uncertain. V lost 3 bases and J 5 bases, leaving 13 bases between the germline ends. The CDR3 length is 14 residues. CDR1 and CDR2 from the germline V gene are MGHDK and SYGVNS. CDR3 sequence: CASSDLTYGETQYF. The CDR3 coding sequence is TGTGCCAGCAGTGACCTCACCTACGGGGAGACCCAGTACTTC.

This clone was picked up a small number of times. The chain is built from TRBV2 and TRBJ2-7, with unresolved D. This CDR3 has 13 amino acids. The germline CDR1 and CDR2 sequences are SNHLY and FYNNEI. The V end lost 5 bases, the J end lost 3 bases, and 11 bases lay between the germline ends. The CDR3 loop is CASSLPLIYEQYF. CDR3 in DNA: TGTGCCAGCAGTCTCCCCCTTATCTACGAGCAGTACTTC. The entire variable domain, with the rest obtained from reference TRBV2 and TRBJ2-7, is as follows: EPEVTQTPSHQVTQMGQEVILRCVPISNHLYFYWYRQILGQKVEFLVSFYNNEISEKSEIFDDQFSVERPDGSNFTLKIRSTKLEDSAMYFCASSLPLIYEQYFGPGTRLTVT.